This TCR beta chain emerged from a study of beta chain features in type 1 diabetes. General study findings and limits: The naive, central memory and Treg TCRB repertoires showed an apparent similarity that was greater among patients than among healthy donors. Moderately but significantly shorter TCRB CDR3s were found in Type 1 diabetes patients in all four CD4+ subsets.

This clone was picked up a small number of times. Antigen specificity is unknown. Other DNA sequences within the sample encode an identical CDR3. Expressed TCRB transcripts were sequenced because the isolated RNA had all been reverse transcribed beforehand. TCRdb's copy holds only in-frame clones and misses some; the assay was immunoSEQ multiplex PCR. The sample includes around 710,000 clones, about an eighth of them seen just once. Central memory, naive, regulatory and stem cell-like memory CD4+ cells were sorted by CD45RO/CCR7/CD25/CD127/CD95/CD27. CDR1 SQVTM and CDR2 ANQGSEA come from the germline V gene. The CDR3 runs to 10 residues. V lost 6 bases and J lost 2, with 4 bases in between.

The sequence was collected from a man aged 25 to 40 with type 1 diabetes. The specimen sequenced was naive CD4+ T cells from blood. The rearrangement uses TRBV29-1 and TRBJ2-5; D is ambiguous. As DNA, the CDR3 is TGCAGCGTGAGACAAGAGACCCAGTACTTC. This sequence encodes CSVRQETQYF.